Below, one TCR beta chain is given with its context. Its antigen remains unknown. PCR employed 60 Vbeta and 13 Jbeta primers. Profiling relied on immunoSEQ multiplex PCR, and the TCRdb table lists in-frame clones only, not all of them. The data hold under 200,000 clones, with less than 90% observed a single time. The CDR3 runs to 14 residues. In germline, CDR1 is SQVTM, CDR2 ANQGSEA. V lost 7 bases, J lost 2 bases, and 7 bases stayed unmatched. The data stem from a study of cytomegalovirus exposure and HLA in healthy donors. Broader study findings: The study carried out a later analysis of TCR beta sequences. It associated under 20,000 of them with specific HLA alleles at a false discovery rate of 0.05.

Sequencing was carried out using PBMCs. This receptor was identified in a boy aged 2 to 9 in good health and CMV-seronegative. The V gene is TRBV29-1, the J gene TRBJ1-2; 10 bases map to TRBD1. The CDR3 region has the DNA TGCAGCGCCCGAAAGACAGGGGGCAACTATGGCTACACCTTC. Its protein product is CSARKTGGNYGYTF.